This T cell receptor (beta chain) was identified in a study of T cell responses to AZD1222 COVID-19 vaccine. Study-level results: Among those given AZD1222, only 6 or 7 were seropositive at baseline. The donor group comprised mostly white British people and more females; the analysis possibly underestimated clonal diversity.

V dropped 6 bases and J dropped 5 bases, with 11 bases sitting between them. Germline-derived CDR1 and CDR2 are MNHNY and SVGAGI (reference sequence). CDR3 size: 13 residues. Profiled with immunoSEQ multiplex PCR; TCRdb holds only in-frame clones, not every one. The sample has about 120,000 clones, roughly 88% seen once. About this clone itself: Its antigen is currently unknown.

This TCR was sampled from an adult in good health. This material consisted of peripheral blood, taken on day 0 of AZD1222 vaccination. The chain links TRBV6-6 to TRBJ1-5; D unclear. The CDR3 loop reads CASSESGYQPQHF. CDR3 DNA: TGTGCCAGCAGCGAGTCGGGGTATCAGCCCCAGCATTTT.